The rows below give T cell receptor beta chains drawn from one sample of a study of vaccination effects on CD4 cells after COVID-19. These receptors' antigens are unknown. Libraries were prepared by immunoSEQ multiplex PCR; TCRdb keeps only in-frame clonotypes and omits some of them. The sample shows fewer than 35,000 clones, 75% to 90% of them seen only once. The material was CD4+ T cells from PBMCs cultured with SARS-CoV-2 spike peptides, obtained after COVID-19 vaccination. These receptor sequences come from a human donor who received a COVID-19 vaccine. Some clones in this sample may be carry-over from other donors' samples. Both conserved end residues are trimmed from each CDR3. Fields, in order: CDR3 length, J gene, V gene, D gene, CDR3 protein. D genes are given only for firm matches.

CDR3 length: 11
J gene: TRBJ2-4
V gene: TRBV2
D gene: -
CDR3 protein: ASTGEAKNIQY

CDR3 length: 16
J gene: TRBJ1-3
V gene: TRBV27
D gene: -
CDR3 protein: ASRHTPTGSLSGNTIY

CDR3 length: 13
J gene: TRBJ2-2
V gene: TRBV5-8
D gene: -
CDR3 protein: ASSFYRALTGELF

CDR3 length: 12
J gene: TRBJ2-5
V gene: TRBV28
D gene: TRBD2
CDR3 protein: ASSLYPGGETQY

CDR3 length: 9
J gene: TRBJ2-5
V gene: TRBV30
D gene: -
CDR3 protein: AWSVGKTQY

CDR3 length: 14
J gene: TRBJ2-5
V gene: TRBV5-8
D gene: TRBD1
CDR3 protein: ASSLGAGGRQETQY

CDR3 length: 12
J gene: TRBJ1-4
V gene: TRBV2
D gene: -
CDR3 protein: ASRRTFLVEKLF

CDR3 length: 11
J gene: TRBJ1-5
V gene: TRBV4-3
D gene: -
CDR3 protein: ASSQDRGQPQH

CDR3 length: 16
J gene: TRBJ2-6
V gene: TRBV5-4
D gene: -
CDR3 protein: ASSLSIGDSSGANVLT

CDR3 length: 11
J gene: TRBJ1-1
V gene: TRBV19
D gene: -
CDR3 protein: ASSVTRNTEAF

CDR3 length: 14
J gene: TRBJ2-1
V gene: TRBV29-1
D gene: TRBD2
CDR3 protein: SVDTPGLAVYNEQF

CDR3 length: 11
J gene: TRBJ2-1
V gene: TRBV10-3
D gene: TRBD1
CDR3 protein: AISRDRDYEQF

CDR3 length: 14
J gene: TRBJ2-1
V gene: TRBV19
D gene: TRBD2
CDR3 protein: ASSSRLAGPQGEQF

CDR3 length: 12
J gene: TRBJ1-5
V gene: TRBV2
D gene: -
CDR3 protein: ASSEGVGGQPQH

CDR3 length: 10
J gene: TRBJ2-3
V gene: TRBV5-1
D gene: -
CDR3 protein: ASSLVQDTQY

CDR3 length: 13
J gene: TRBJ1-2
V gene: TRBV3-1/TRBV3-2
D gene: TRBD1
CDR3 protein: ASTPQGEANYGYT

CDR3 length: 13
J gene: TRBJ2-1
V gene: TRBV4-1
D gene: -
CDR3 protein: ASSQVPRTANEQF

CDR3 length: 12
J gene: TRBJ1-2
V gene: TRBV7-2
D gene: -
CDR3 protein: ASSFRDPNYGYT

CDR3 length: 11
J gene: TRBJ1-2
V gene: TRBV12-3/TRBV12-4
D gene: TRBD1
CDR3 protein: ASSEQGFNGYT

CDR3 length: 12
J gene: TRBJ1-3
V gene: TRBV7-9
D gene: -
CDR3 protein: ASSLVAVGNTIY

CDR3 length: 10
J gene: TRBJ2-5
V gene: TRBV24-1
D gene: TRBD2
CDR3 protein: ATSRAGRAQY

CDR3 length: 12
J gene: TRBJ1-2
V gene: TRBV9
D gene: -
CDR3 protein: ASSVEGLNYGYT

CDR3 length: 12
J gene: TRBJ1-2
V gene: TRBV6-2/TRBV6-3
D gene: -
CDR3 protein: ASSYGKGADGYT

CDR3 length: 11
J gene: TRBJ1-5
V gene: TRBV3-1/TRBV3-2
D gene: -
CDR3 protein: ASSLQGNQPQH

CDR3 length: 13
J gene: TRBJ1-1
V gene: TRBV13
D gene: TRBD1
CDR3 protein: ASSVRDSENTEAF

CDR3 length: 14
J gene: TRBJ2-5
V gene: TRBV5-1
D gene: TRBD2
CDR3 protein: ASTSQGGGIVETQY

CDR3 length: 14
J gene: TRBJ2-3
V gene: TRBV7-3
D gene: TRBD1
CDR3 protein: ASSSWTGGTTDTQY

CDR3 length: 13
J gene: TRBJ2-3
V gene: TRBV19
D gene: TRBD1
CDR3 protein: ASSPSRQGPGTQY